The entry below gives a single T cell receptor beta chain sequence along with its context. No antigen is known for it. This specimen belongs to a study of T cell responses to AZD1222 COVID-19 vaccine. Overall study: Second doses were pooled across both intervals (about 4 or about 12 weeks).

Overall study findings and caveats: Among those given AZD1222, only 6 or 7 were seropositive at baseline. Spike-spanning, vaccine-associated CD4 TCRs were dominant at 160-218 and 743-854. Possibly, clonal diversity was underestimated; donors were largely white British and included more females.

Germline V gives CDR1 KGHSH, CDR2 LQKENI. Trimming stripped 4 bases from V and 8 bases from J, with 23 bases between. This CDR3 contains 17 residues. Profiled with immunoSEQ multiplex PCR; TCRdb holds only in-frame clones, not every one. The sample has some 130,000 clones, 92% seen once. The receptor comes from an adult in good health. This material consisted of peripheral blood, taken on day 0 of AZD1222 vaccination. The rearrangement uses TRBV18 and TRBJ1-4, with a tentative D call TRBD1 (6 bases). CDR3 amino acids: CASSLSTTGLVGEKLFF. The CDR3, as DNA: TGTGCCAGCTCACTCTCCACCACAGGGCTAGTTGGAGAAAAACTGTTTTTT. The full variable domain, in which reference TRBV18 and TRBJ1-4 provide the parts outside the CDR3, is NAGVMQNPRHLVRRRGQEARLRCSPMKGHSHVYWYRQLPEEGLKFMVYLQKENIIDESGMPKERFSAEFPKEGPSILRIQQVVRGDSAAYFCASSLSTTGLVGEKLFFGSGTQLSVL.